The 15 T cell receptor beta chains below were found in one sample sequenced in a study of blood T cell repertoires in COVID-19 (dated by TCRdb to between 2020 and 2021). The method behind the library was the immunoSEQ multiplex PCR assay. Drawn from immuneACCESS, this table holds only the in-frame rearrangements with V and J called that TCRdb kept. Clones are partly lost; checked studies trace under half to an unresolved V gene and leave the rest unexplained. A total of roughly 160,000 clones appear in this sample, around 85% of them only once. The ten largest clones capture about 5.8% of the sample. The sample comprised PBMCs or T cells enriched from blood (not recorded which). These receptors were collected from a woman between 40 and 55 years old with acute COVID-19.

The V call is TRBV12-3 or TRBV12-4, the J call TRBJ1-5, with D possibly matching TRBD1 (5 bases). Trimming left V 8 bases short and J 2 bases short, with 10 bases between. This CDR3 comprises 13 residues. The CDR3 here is CASRGAGNQPQHF. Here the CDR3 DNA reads TGTGCCAGCCGTGGGGCCGGCAATCAGCCCCAGCATTTT.

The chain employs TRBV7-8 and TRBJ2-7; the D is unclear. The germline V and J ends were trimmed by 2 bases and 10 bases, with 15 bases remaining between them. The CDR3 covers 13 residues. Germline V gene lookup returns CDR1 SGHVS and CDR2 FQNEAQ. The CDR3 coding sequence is TGTGCCAGCAGCTTAACAACAGTGGCCCCCCAGTACTTC. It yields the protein CASSLTTVAPQYF.

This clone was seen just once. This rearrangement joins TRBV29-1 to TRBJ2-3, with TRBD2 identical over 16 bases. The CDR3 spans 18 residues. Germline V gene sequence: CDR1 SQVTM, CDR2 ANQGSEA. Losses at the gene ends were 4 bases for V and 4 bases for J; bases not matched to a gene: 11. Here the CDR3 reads CSVAGTSGRATPADTQYF. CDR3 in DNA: TGCAGCGTTGCCGGGACTAGCGGGAGGGCCACGCCGGCAGATACGCAGTATTTT.

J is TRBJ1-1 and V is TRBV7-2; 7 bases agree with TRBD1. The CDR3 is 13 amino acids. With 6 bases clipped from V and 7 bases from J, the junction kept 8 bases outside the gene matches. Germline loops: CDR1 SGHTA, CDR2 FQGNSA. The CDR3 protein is CASRTHRDSEAFF. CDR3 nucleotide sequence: TGTGCCAGCAGAACCCACCGGGACAGTGAAGCTTTCTTT.

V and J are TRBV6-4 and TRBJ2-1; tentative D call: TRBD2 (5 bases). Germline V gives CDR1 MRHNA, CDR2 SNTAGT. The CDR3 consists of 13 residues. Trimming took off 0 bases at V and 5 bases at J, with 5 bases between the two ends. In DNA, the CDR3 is TGTGCCAGCAGTGACTCGACTAACAATGAGCAGTTCTTC. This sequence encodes CASSDSTNNEQFF.

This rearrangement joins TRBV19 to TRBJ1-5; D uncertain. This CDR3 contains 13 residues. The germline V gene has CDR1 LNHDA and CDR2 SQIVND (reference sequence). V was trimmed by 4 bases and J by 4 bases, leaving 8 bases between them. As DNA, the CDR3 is TGTGCCAGTAGTAAAAACAGTAATCAGCCCCAGCATTTT. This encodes CASSKNSNQPQHF.

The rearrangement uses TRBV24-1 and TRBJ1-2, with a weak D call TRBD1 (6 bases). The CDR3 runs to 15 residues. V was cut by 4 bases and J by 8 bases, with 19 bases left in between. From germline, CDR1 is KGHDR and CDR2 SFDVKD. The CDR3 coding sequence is TGTGCCACCAGTGACCCAGGACAGAACCCAACAGGCTACACCTTC. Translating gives CATSDPGQNPTGYTF.

The CDR3 spells CAWSVGGGLNEKLFF. The CDR3 DNA follows: TGTGCCTGGAGTGTAGGAGGGGGCCTTAATGAAAAACTGTTTTTT. The chain carries TRBV30 and TRBJ1-4, with 7 bases fitting TRBD1. CDR1 and CDR2 (germline): GTSNPN, SVGIG (reference sequence). This CDR3 has 15 amino acids. V was pared by 0 bases and J by 4 bases, with 5 bases of the junction left unmatched.

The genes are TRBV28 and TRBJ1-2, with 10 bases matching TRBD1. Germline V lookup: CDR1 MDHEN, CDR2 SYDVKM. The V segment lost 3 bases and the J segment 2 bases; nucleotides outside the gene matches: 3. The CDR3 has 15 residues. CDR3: CASSFRDRGNYGYTF. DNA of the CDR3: TGTGCCAGCAGTTTCCGGGACAGGGGAAACTATGGCTACACCTTC.

This CDR3 reads CASSFGGSSSSTDTQYF. The CDR3 DNA sequence: TGCGCCAGCAGCTTTGGGGGCAGTTCCTCTAGCACAGATACGCAGTATTTT. The gene calls are TRBV4-1 and TRBJ2-3; perhaps TRBD1 as D (6 bases). Germline loops: CDR1 MGHRA, CDR2 YSYEKL. The CDR3 spans 17 residues. The V end lost 5 bases, the J end lost 0 bases, and 18 bases lay between the germline ends.

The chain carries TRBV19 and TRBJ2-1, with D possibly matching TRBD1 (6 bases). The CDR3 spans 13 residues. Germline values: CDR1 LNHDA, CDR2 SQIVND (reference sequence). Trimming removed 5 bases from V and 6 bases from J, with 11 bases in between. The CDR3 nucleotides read TGTGCCAGTAGTGTACAGGGTCCCAATGAGCAGTTCTTC. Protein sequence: CASSVQGPNEQFF.

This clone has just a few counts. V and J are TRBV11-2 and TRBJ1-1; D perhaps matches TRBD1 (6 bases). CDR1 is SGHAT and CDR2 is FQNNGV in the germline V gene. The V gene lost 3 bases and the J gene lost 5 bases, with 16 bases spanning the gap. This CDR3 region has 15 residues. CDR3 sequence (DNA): TGTGCCAGCAGCTTGATGACAGGCCTGAGGACTGAAGCTTTCTTT. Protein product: CASSLMTGLRTEAFF.

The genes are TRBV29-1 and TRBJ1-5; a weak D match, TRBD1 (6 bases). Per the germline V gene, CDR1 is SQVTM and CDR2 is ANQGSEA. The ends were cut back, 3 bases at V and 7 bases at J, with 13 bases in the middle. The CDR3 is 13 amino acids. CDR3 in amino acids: CSVEVEGGQPQHF. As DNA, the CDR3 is TGCAGCGTTGAGGTGGAAGGGGGACAGCCCCAGCATTTT. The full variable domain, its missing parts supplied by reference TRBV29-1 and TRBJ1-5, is SAVISQKPSRDICQRGTSLTIQCQVDSQVTMMFWYRQQPGQSLTLIATANQGSEATYESGFVIDKFPISRPNLTFSTLTVSNMSPEDSSIYLCSVEVEGGQPQHFGDGTRLSIL.

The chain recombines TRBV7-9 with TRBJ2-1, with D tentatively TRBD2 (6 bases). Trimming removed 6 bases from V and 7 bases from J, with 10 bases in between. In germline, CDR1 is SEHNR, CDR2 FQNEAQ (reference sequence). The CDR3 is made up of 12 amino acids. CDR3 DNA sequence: TGTGCCAGCAGATGGAGGGGAAATGAGCAGTTCTTC. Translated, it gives CASRWRGNEQFF.

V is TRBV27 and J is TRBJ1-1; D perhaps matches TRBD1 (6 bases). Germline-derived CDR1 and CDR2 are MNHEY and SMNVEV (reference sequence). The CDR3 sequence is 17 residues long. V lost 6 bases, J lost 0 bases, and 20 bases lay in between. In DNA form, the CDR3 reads TGTGCCAGCAGCTTAAGGGGTGGGGGCCATATGAACACTGAAGCTTTCTTT. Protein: CASSLRGGGHMNTEAFF.